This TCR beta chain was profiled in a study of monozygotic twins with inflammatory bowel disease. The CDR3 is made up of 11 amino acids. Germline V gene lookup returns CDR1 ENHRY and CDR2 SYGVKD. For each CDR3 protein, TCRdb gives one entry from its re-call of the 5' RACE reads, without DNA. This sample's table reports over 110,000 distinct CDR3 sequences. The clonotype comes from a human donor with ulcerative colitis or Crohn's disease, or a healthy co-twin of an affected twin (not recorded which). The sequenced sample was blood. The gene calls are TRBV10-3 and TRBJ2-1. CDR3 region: CAISETGEQFF.